A single sample is the source of the 21 T cell receptor beta chains below, sequenced in a study of T cell changes during pregnancy in multiple sclerosis. Assay used: immunoSEQ multiplex PCR; TCRdb lists only in-frame clones, some missing. The data contain 25,000 to 30,000 clones, about 83% of them seen just once; the ten biggest clones take up 6.5% to 9.5%. The sequenced sample was CD8+ T cells from peripheral blood mononuclear cells, obtained after pregnancy. These TCRs come from a female donor with multiple sclerosis, enrolled in a pregnancy study.

The chain uses TRBV4-3 and TRBJ2-7; TRBD2 matches at 12 bases. The CDR3 extends over 16 amino acids. V lost 0 bases to trimming and J lost 4 bases; unmatched junction nucleotides: 4. Germline V CDR1 and CDR2: LGHNA, YSLEER. The chain's CDR3 is CASSQDWTSGVYEQYF. The CDR3 DNA sequence: TGCGCCAGCAGCCAAGATTGGACTAGCGGGGTATACGAGCAGTACTTC.

This sequence joins TRBV7-9 and TRBJ1-5, with 10 bases that match TRBD1. Germline V lookup: CDR1 SEHNR, CDR2 FQNEAQ (reference sequence). Trimming cost V 1 base and J 0 bases; bases outside gene matches: 6. CDR3 length: 18 amino acids. The CDR3 loop is CASSLVGQGFYSNQPQHF. CDR3 bases: TGTGCCAGCAGCTTAGTGGGACAGGGGTTCTATAGCAATCAGCCCCAGCATTTT.

On this clone itself: The junction departs from germline at one end; a sequencing error may be responsible. The chain uses TRBV5-1 and TRBJ1-1; TRBD1 is a possible D gene (6 bases). The CDR3 sequence is 13 residues long. From germline, CDR1 is SGHRS and CDR2 YFSETQ. Here the CDR3 DNA reads TGCGCCAGCACCTTGAGCAGGGGAACTGAAGCTTTCTTT. Translating gives CASTLSRGTEAFF.

This sequence joins TRBV4-3 and TRBJ2-2; perhaps TRBD1 as D (5 bases). CDR1 and CDR2 (germline): LGHNA, YSLEER. V was pared by 0 bases and J by 0 bases, with 8 bases between. This CDR3 spans 16 amino acids. The CDR3 sequence: CASSQDGRANTGELFF. CDR3 in DNA: TGCGCCAGCAGCCAAGACGGCAGGGCGAACACCGGGGAGCTGTTTTTT.

V and J are TRBV7-9 and TRBJ2-1, with 7 bases matching TRBD1. The CDR3 has 15 residues. V dropped 6 bases and J dropped 4; count of bases not matched to a gene: 9. Per germline, CDR1 SEHNR and CDR2 FQNEAQ (reference sequence). The CDR3 DNA reads as TGTGCCAGCAGAAGAGGGGGCGCGGTGTACAATGAGCAGTTCTTC. Protein: CASRRGGAVYNEQFF.

The rearrangement uses TRBV4-1 and TRBJ2-7; TRBD1 agrees at 12 bases. The germline V gene encodes CDR1 MGHRA and CDR2 YSYEKL. With 3 bases clipped from V and 5 bases from J, the junction kept 8 bases outside the gene matches. CDR3 size: 16 residues. CDR3 amino acids: CASSHRPGQGAHEQYF. CDR3 bases: TGCGCCAGCAGCCATCGACCGGGACAGGGGGCCCACGAGCAGTACTTC.

The chain couples TRBV5-6 to TRBJ2-1; the D is unclear. The CDR3 extends over 11 amino acids. The germline V gene has CDR1 SGHDT and CDR2 YYEEEE. The V gene lost 5 bases and the J gene lost 7 bases, with 7 bases spanning the gap. The CDR3, as DNA: TGTGCCAGCAGTAATACTAATGAGCAGTTCTTC. Its protein product is CASSNTNEQFF.

The V gene is TRBV30, the J gene TRBJ2-7; 9 bases match TRBD1. The CDR3 totals 14 residues. Looked up from germline, CDR1 is GTSNPN and CDR2 is SVGIG (reference sequence). The trim removed 4 bases at V and 4 bases at J, leaving 8 bases unmatched. The CDR3 nucleotides read TGTGCCTGGACCGAACCGGGACAGGGATACGAGCAGTACTTC. It specifies CAWTEPGQGYEQYF.

The chain joins TRBV10-3 to TRBJ2-7, with TRBD1 matching over 7 bases. Germline trimming cut 6 bases from V and 2 bases from J; bases unmatched to any gene: 25. This CDR3 comprises 20 residues. Germline-derived CDR1 and CDR2 are ENHRY and SYGVKD. CDR3 region: CAISRVVRSREDRAAYEQYF. CDR3 bases: TGTGCCATCAGCCGCGTAGTGCGGTCAAGAGAAGACAGGGCCGCCTACGAGCAGTACTTC.

Here the CDR3 DNA reads TGTGCCAGCAGCTTTCTGACTAGCCCGGGGGATGAGCAGTTCTTC. Amino acids: CASSFLTSPGDEQFF. This chain joins TRBV7-6 and TRBJ2-1; 7 nucleotides match TRBD2. Germline assignment: CDR1 SGHVS and CDR2 FNYEAQ. Germline trimming cut 3 bases from V and 8 bases from J; bases unmatched to any gene: 10. This CDR3 spans 15 amino acids.

This rearrangement joins TRBV2 to TRBJ2-7, with a possible D match to TRBD1 (7 bases). The CDR3 has 13 amino acids. V was cut by 7 bases and J by 6 bases, with 16 bases left in between. Germline lookup yields CDR1 SNHLY and CDR2 FYNNEI. The CDR3 here is CASTLAGGGEQYF. The CDR3 DNA sequence: TGTGCCAGCACCCTCGCAGGGGGAGGCGAGCAGTACTTC.

The chain uses TRBV28 and TRBJ2-3, with 13 bases fitting TRBD2. This CDR3 is built from 18 residues. CDR1 and CDR2 (germline): MDHEN, SYDVKM. V gave up 2 bases and J gave up 4 bases; unmatched junction bases: 9. CDR3 sequence reads: CASSLGLAGDPPADTQYF. Written as DNA, the CDR3 is TGTGCCAGCAGTTTAGGACTAGCGGGGGACCCCCCGGCAGATACGCAGTATTTT. The entire variable domain, with the rest obtained from reference TRBV28 and TRBJ2-3, is as follows: DVKVTQSSRYLVKRTGEKVFLECVQDMDHENMFWYRQDPGLGLRLIYFSYDVKMKEKGDIPEGYSVSREKKERFSLILESASTNQTSMYLCASSLGLAGDPPADTQYFGPGTRLTVL.

V gene TRBV28 combines with J gene TRBJ2-2, with a weak D call TRBD2 (5 bases). Trimming took off 2 bases at V and 5 bases at J, with 9 bases between the two ends. The CDR3 is 14 residues long. CDR1 is MDHEN, CDR2 SYDVKM, per germline. The CDR3 loop reads CASSLEGWTGELFF. The CDR3 DNA reads as TGTGCCAGCAGTTTAGAGGGTTGGACCGGGGAGCTGTTTTTT. The full variable domain, completed using reference TRBV28 and TRBJ2-2, is DVKVTQSSRYLVKRTGEKVFLECVQDMDHENMFWYRQDPGLGLRLIYFSYDVKMKEKGDIPEGYSVSREKKERFSLILESASTNQTSMYLCASSLEGWTGELFFGEGSRLTVL.

The chain has TRBV30 and TRBJ2-2; unclear D gene. The V end lost 1 base, the J end lost 8 bases, and 5 bases lay between the germline ends. CDR1 and CDR2 (germline): GTSNPN, SVGIG (reference sequence). The CDR3 covers 11 residues. The CDR3 bases are TGTGCCTGGAGTGATTTAGGGGAGCTGTTTTTT. Translated: CAWSDLGELFF.

The V gene is TRBV5-4, the J gene TRBJ1-1; 7 bases are a match to TRBD1. The trim removed 0 bases at V and 4 bases at J, leaving 6 bases unmatched. This CDR3 comprises 15 residues. Germline V gives CDR1 SGHNT, CDR2 YYREEE (reference sequence). CDR3 sequence (DNA): TGTGCCAGCAGCTTGGAGCAGGGGGGAATCACTGAAGCTTTCTTT. Its translation: CASSLEQGGITEAFF.

This chain connects TRBV28 to TRBJ2-7; unclear D gene. The CDR3 length is 15 residues. The V and J ends lost 2 bases and 2 bases respectively, with 13 bases between them. CDR1 is MDHEN and CDR2 is SYDVKM in the germline V gene. As DNA, the CDR3 is TGTGCCAGCAGTTTAGAGTCCGCAAATACCTACGAGCAGTACTTC. Translated, it gives CASSLESANTYEQYF.

The rearrangement uses TRBV27 and TRBJ2-7; TRBD1 aligns across 10 bases. Per the germline V gene, CDR1 is MNHEY and CDR2 is SMNVEV (reference sequence). The CDR3 totals 14 residues. The V gene end was trimmed by 6 bases and the J gene end by 3 bases; junction bases not matched to a gene: 5. The CDR3 spells CASSPGQGGYEQYF. The CDR3 bases are TGTGCCAGCAGCCCAGGACAGGGGGGCTACGAGCAGTACTTC.

This chain links TRBV6-1 with TRBJ1-1; D gene uncertain. V lost 6 bases and J lost 1, with 12 bases in between. This CDR3 is 14 amino acids long. Germline loops: CDR1 MNHNS, CDR2 SASEGT. CDR3 residues: CASSESLENTEAFF. CDR3 nucleotide sequence: TGTGCCAGCAGCGAGTCTCTCGAGAACACTGAAGCTTTCTTT.

The chain employs TRBV27 and TRBJ2-7, with 13 bases that match TRBD2. Germline loops: CDR1 MNHEY, CDR2 SMNVEV (reference sequence). This CDR3 contains 17 residues. The ends lost 4 bases at V and 5 bases at J; junction bases unmatched: 11. CDR3 in amino acids: CASSSTPRTSGGNEQYF. Here the CDR3 DNA reads TGTGCCAGCAGTTCCACGCCCCGGACTAGCGGGGGCAACGAGCAGTACTTC.

This chain joins TRBV5-1 and TRBJ1-1; D possibly corresponds to TRBD1 (6 bases). The V gene lost 5 bases and the J gene lost 1 base, with 18 bases spanning the gap. The CDR3 runs 16 residues. The germline V gene encodes CDR1 SGHRS and CDR2 YFSETQ. This chain's CDR3 is CASSPGGGWGNTEAFF. The CDR3, as DNA: TGCGCCAGCAGTCCCGGCGGGGGCTGGGGGAACACTGAAGCTTTCTTT.

CDR3 loop: CASSDWVLYF. The CDR3 DNA reads TGTGCCAGCAGCGACTGGGTTCTGTACTTC. The chain joins TRBV6-1 to TRBJ2-7; D gene ambiguous. Trimming removed 6 bases from V and 12 bases from J, with 12 bases in between. The V gene's germline CDR1 is MNHNS and CDR2 SASEGT. CDR3 length: 10 amino acids.